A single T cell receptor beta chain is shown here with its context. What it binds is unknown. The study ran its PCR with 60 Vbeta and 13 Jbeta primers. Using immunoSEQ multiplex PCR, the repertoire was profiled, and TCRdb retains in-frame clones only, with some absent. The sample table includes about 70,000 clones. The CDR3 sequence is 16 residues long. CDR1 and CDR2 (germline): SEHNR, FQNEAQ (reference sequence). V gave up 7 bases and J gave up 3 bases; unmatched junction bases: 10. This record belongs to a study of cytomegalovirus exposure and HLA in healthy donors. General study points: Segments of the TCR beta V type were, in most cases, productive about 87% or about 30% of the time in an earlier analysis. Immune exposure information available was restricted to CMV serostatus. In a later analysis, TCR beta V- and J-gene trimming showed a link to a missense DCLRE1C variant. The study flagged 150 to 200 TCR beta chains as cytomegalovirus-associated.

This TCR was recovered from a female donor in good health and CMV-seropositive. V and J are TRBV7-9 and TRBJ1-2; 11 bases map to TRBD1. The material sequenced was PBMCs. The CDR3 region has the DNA TGTGCCAGCACAGGAGGGGGGACAGGGGGGGACTATGGCTACACCTTC. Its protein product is CASTGGGTGGDYGYTF. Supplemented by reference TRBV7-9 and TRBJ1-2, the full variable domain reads DTGVSQNPRHKITKRGQNVTFRCDPISEHNRLYWYRQTLGQGPEFLTYFQNEAQLEKSRLLSDRFSAERPKGSFSTLEIQRTEQGDSAMYLCASTGGGTGGDYGYTFGSGTRLTVV.